These T cell receptor beta chains were read from a single sample in a study of CD8 T cells in ankylosing spondylitis. TCRdb fed the 5' RACE reads into MiXCR, producing one record per CDR3 protein. This sample has fewer than 200,000 distinct CDR3 sequences; approximately 10% occur once, and the top ten carry around 16%. Sequences were obtained from blood, either unsorted or a sorted T cell fraction (not recorded which). These receptors were obtained from a female donor with ankylosing spondylitis or in good health (not recorded which). The CDR3 runs from the conserved cysteine through the conserved F or W. Each record gives: clone size, J gene, V gene, D gene, CDR3 DNA, CDR3 protein. A D gene is named only where the DNA matches it firmly. Size is omitted from some rows. Given values are once, few, many or a class for expanded clones.

many,TRBJ2-3,TRBV29-1,TRBD1,TGCAGCGTTGGTCCTTGGGACAGGGGCACAGATACGCAGTATTTT,CSVGPWDRGTDTQYF
.,TRBJ2-7,TRBV20-1,.,TGCAGTGCTAGAGATCAGGTCCGTTCCTACGAGCAGTACTTC,CSARDQVRSYEQYF
.,TRBJ2-5,TRBV3-1,.,TGTGCCAGCAGCCAAGATAGGAAGAAACGGGAGACCCAGTACTTC,CASSQDRKKRETQYF
few,TRBJ2-1,TRBV4-3,.,TGCGCCAGCAGCCAAGATGGGGGAGGCGACAGGTCCAATGAGCAGTTCTTC,CASSQDGGGDRSNEQFF
few,TRBJ2-7,TRBV28,.,TGTGCCAGCAGTTTAAGCCACCTCTCCTACGAGCAGTACTTC,CASSLSHLSYEQYF
.,TRBJ2-7,TRBV20-1,TRBD1,TGCAGTGCTTCCGGGACAGGGGCTTACGAGCAGTACTTC,CSASGTGAYEQYF
.,TRBJ2-1,TRBV6-5,.,TGTGCCAGCAGTTACTCGAGCCCCCACCGGTTGCATGAGCAGTTCTTC,CASSYSSPHRLHEQFF
few,TRBJ2-7,TRBV30,.,TGTGCCTGGGGTTACGGGGCCTCTAGCTCCTACGAGCAGTACTTC,CAWGYGASSSYEQYF
few,TRBJ2-7,TRBV15,.,TGTGCCACCAGCAGAGCTACGATCAGATACGAGCAGTACTTC,CATSRATIRYEQYF
.,TRBJ1-1,TRBV5-5,.,TGTGCCAGCAGCTTGGAAGGGATTAACACTGAAGCTTTCTTT,CASSLEGINTEAFF
.,TRBJ2-1,TRBV4-3,TRBD2,TGCGCCAGCAGCCAAGATAGGGCGGGAGGGCCTGGATACAATGAGCAGTTCTTC,CASSQDRAGGPGYNEQFF
.,TRBJ2-7,TRBV28,.,TGTGCCAGCAGCCGAAGTACAGGTTGGGGCGAGCAGTACTTC,CASSRSTGWGEQYF
few,TRBJ1-6,TRBV7-9,.,TGTGCCAGCAGCAACAGGGACTCCTATAATTCACCCCTCCACTTT,CASSNRDSYNSPLHF
many,TRBJ2-1,TRBV6-4,TRBD2,TGTGCCAGCAGTACGTCAGCGGGACTAGCGGGAGGGACCATATACAATGAGCAGTTCTTC,CASSTSAGLAGGTIYNEQFF
few,TRBJ2-5,TRBV4-3,.,TGCGCCAGCAGCCAGGATCGGGAGCTGCAAGAGACCCAGTACTTC,CASSQDRELQETQYF